The 2 T cell receptor beta chains presented below share a single source sample, sequenced in a study of control samples from healthy donors and cancer patients. Clones were sequenced by immunoSEQ multiplex PCR, and TCRdb holds only the in-frame ones, with some missing. The sample contains tens of thousands of clones, less than 90% of which appear only once. The sequenced material came from PBMCs. These receptors came from a man in his fifties or sixties with colorectal cancer.

Only a few counts were recorded for this clone. CDR3: CASTGQGNYGYTF. CDR3 DNA: TGTGCCAGCACAGGACAGGGGAACTATGGCTACACCTTC. The J gene is TRBJ1-2, the V gene TRBV12-3 or TRBV12-4, with 9 bases aligning to TRBD1. V dropped 7 bases and J dropped 2; count of bases not matched to a gene: 2. The CDR3 is 13 residues long.

This chain joins TRBV7-9 and TRBJ1-2; TRBD1 matches 8 bases. The CDR3 length is 16 residues. Trimming removed 2 bases from V and 0 bases from J; junction bases left unmatched: 5. Per germline, CDR1 SEHNR and CDR2 FQNEAQ (reference sequence). Written as DNA, the CDR3 is TGTGCCAGCAGCTTAAGGACAGGGTTCTCTAACTATGGCTACACCTTC. The encoded protein is CASSLRTGFSNYGYTF.